These T cell receptor beta chains were read from a single sample in a study of blood T cell repertoires in COVID-19. The data were produced by immunoSEQ multiplex PCR, yet TCRdb's version contains in-frame clones alone and is incomplete. Among 200,000 to 300,000 clones, approximately 86% were seen once, and the ten largest hold around 9.1%. Sequencing was carried out using peripheral blood. Receptors were obtained from a man between 35 and 55 years old who had recovered from COVID-19. CDR3s include the opening cysteine and the closing phenylalanine or tryptophan. Fields, in order: J gene, V gene, clone size, D gene, CDR3 DNA, CDR3 protein. D genes are given only for firm matches. Part of the rows lack a size; the others show once, few, many or a class for expanded clones.

TRBJ2-3 TRBV7-6 . TRBD1 TGTGCCAGCAGCTCCCTCGGGACAGGGGGTACAGATACGCAGTATTTT CASSSLGTGGTDTQYF
TRBJ2-2 TRBV2 . TRBD1 TGTGCCAGCAGCACAGGGGGCCAGAACACCGGGGAGCTGTTTTTT CASSTGGQNTGELFF
TRBJ2-5 TRBV27 . . TGTGCCAGCAGTCTCGCGGGTTGGGAGACCCAGTACTTC CASSLAGWETQYF
TRBJ1-4 TRBV4-1 . TRBD1 TGCGCCAGCAGCCAGGGGCAGGGGGCAAATAATGAAAAACTGTTTTTT CASSQGQGANNEKLFF
TRBJ2-2 TRBV5-6 . TRBD1 TGTGCCAGCAGCTCCCTAGGGGGCGCAGACACCGGGGAGCTGTTTTTT CASSSLGGADTGELFF
TRBJ2-1 TRBV20-1 . TRBD2 TGCAGTGCGAGTACCGGGAGGGTCAATGAGCAGTTCTTC CSASTGRVNEQFF
TRBJ1-1 TRBV27 . TRBD1 TGTGCCAGCAGTCTTGACAGGGGCACTGAAGCTTTCTTT CASSLDRGTEAFF
TRBJ2-1 TRBV19 . TRBD2 TGTGCCAGTAGTTCCCCTAGCGGGGGCGCTTACTACAATGAGCAGTTCTTC CASSSPSGGAYYNEQFF
TRBJ2-2 TRBV24-1 . . TGTGCCACCAGTGACTACCCGGGTTCCGGGGAGCTGTTTTTT CATSDYPGSGELFF
TRBJ2-5 TRBV27 . . TGTGCCAGCAGCTTTAGCGAGTACGGCGCCCAGTACTTC CASSFSEYGAQYF
TRBJ1-2 TRBV10-3 . . TGTGCCATCGAGGATGGGGGGTCTGGGAGTGGCTATGGCTACACCTTC CAIEDGGSGSGYGYTF
TRBJ1-1 TRBV7-9 . . TGTGCCAGCCCGGGGGAAGCTTTCTTT CASPGEAFF
TRBJ2-7 TRBV28 once TRBD2 TGTGCCAGCAGTTTAATTGGGTTGGGGCTAGCGGGGGTAGACGAGCAGTACTTC CASSLIGLGLAGVDEQYF
TRBJ1-6 TRBV6-5 once TRBD1 TGTGCCAGCAGCGGACAGGGGTTTGGGTCACCCCTCCACTTT CASSGQGFGSPLHF
TRBJ1-4 TRBV7-8 . TRBD1 TGTGCCAGCAGACAGGGGACTCGCGAAAAACTGTTTTTT CASRQGTREKLFF
TRBJ2-1 TRBV29-1 . TRBD1 TGCAGCGGTTTGGGACAGGGTTCCTACAATGAGCAGTTCTTC CSGLGQGSYNEQFF
TRBJ1-1 TRBV27 . . TGTGCCAGCAGTTTCCGCGGGCGACCCGAAGCTTTCTTT CASSFRGRPEAFF
TRBJ1-2 TRBV6-4 . . TGTGCCAGCAGTTCCGGTGCTAATAACTATGGCTACACCTTC CASSSGANNYGYTF
TRBJ2-2 TRBV19 . TRBD1 TGTGCCAGTACTCCCGGGACAGCGAACACCGGGGAGCTGTTTTTT CASTPGTANTGELFF
TRBJ2-5 TRBV11-2 . TRBD2 TGTGCCAGCAGCTTAGGACTAGCGGTCGCTCGGGGGACCCAGTACTTC CASSLGLAVARGTQYF
TRBJ1-4 TRBV6-1 . . TGTGCCAGCAGTGAGGGCAGGATAACTAATGAAAAACTGTTTTTT CASSEGRITNEKLFF
TRBJ2-7 TRBV11-2 . TRBD1 TGTGCCAGCAGCTCGATGACAGGGGATGCCTACGAGCAGTACTTC CASSSMTGDAYEQYF
TRBJ2-7 TRBV7-6 . . TGTGCCAGCAGCCCTGACCGGGACTTCACCTACGAGCAGTACTTC CASSPDRDFTYEQYF
TRBJ2-7 TRBV6-2/TRBV6-3 few TRBD1 TGTGCCAGCAGTTACCCCACCTGGACAGGGCAGCACGAGCAGTACTTC CASSYPTWTGQHEQYF
TRBJ2-3 TRBV19 . . TGTGCCAGTAGGGGCATTTCCACAGATACGCAGTATTTT CASRGISTDTQYF
TRBJ1-2 TRBV7-9 . . TGTGCCAGCAGCTCCCCGACGGGTAACTATGGCTACACCTTC CASSSPTGNYGYTF
TRBJ1-1 TRBV25-1 . TRBD1 TGTGCCAGCACTACAGTCGGGACAGCTGAAGCTTTCTTT CASTTVGTAEAFF
TRBJ2-7 TRBV3-1/TRBV3-2 . . TGTGCCAGCAGCCATGACGACCTCGACAGTAAGAAGGTCTACGAGCAGTACTTC CASSHDDLDSKKVYEQYF
TRBJ2-3 TRBV7-9 . TRBD1 TGTGCCAGCAGCCCGGGACAGGGGCCTTCCACAGATACGCAGTATTTT CASSPGQGPSTDTQYF
TRBJ1-5 TRBV5-6 . . TGTGCCAGCAGTCGAGGGGGGACTACCGGCAATCAGCCCCAGCATTTT CASSRGGTTGNQPQHF
TRBJ1-1 TRBV6-2/TRBV6-3 few . TGTGCCAGCAGCCGCGACAGAAACACTGAAGCTTTCTTT CASSRDRNTEAFF
TRBJ1-5 TRBV7-6 few TRBD1 TGTGCCAGCAGCTTATTAGGGGGCAGCAATCAGCCCCAGCATTTT CASSLLGGSNQPQHF
TRBJ2-3 TRBV27 . . TGTGCCAGCAGTTTGGGTCTCGGGGTCGAGGCAGATACGCAGTATTTT CASSLGLGVEADTQYF
TRBJ2-3 TRBV5-1 . . TGCGCCAGCAGCTTTCCAAATACAGATACGCAGTATTTT CASSFPNTDTQYF
TRBJ2-2 TRBV19 once TRBD1 TGTGCCAGTACCCCCACAGGGGACAGGAGGAACACCGGGGAGCTGTTTTTT CASTPTGDRRNTGELFF
TRBJ2-1 TRBV6-6 . TRBD1 TGTGCCATCATGGGACAGGGGCCCAATGAGCAGTTCTTC CAIMGQGPNEQFF
TRBJ2-1 TRBV30 . TRBD1 TGTGCTTCGCAGGGGGATGAGCAGTTCTTC CASQGDEQFF
TRBJ2-1 TRBV11-1 . . TGTGCCAGCAGCTTAGGGGGACTTTCCTACAATGAGCAGTTCTTC CASSLGGLSYNEQFF
TRBJ1-1 TRBV7-2 . . TGTGCCAGCAGCGTTACTACGGGAAACACTGAAGCTTTCTTT CASSVTTGNTEAFF
TRBJ2-2 TRBV5-6 . . TGTGCCAGCATTCCCGACGGGGGGCTTAACACCGGGGAGCTGTTTTTT CASIPDGGLNTGELFF
TRBJ2-7 TRBV5-6 . TRBD1 TGTGCCAGCAGCCCGGACAGGGGAATTTACGAGCAGTACTTC CASSPDRGIYEQYF
TRBJ1-1 TRBV5-6 . . TGTGCCAGCAGCTTGGGAGGGAGTTACACTGAAGCTTTCTTT CASSLGGSYTEAFF
TRBJ1-2 TRBV3-1/TRBV3-2 . . TGTGCCAGCAGCCTAACTTCGAGTGGCTACACCTTC CASSLTSSGYTF
TRBJ2-1 TRBV7-2 few . TGTGCCAGCAGCGTTAGATCCCGCGGGGACAATGAGCAGTTCTTC CASSVRSRGDNEQFF
TRBJ2-7 TRBV3-1/TRBV3-2 . TRBD2 TGTGCCAGCAGCCCGATTAGCGGGAGGTGGCCCCCCTACGAGCAGTACTTC CASSPISGRWPPYEQYF
TRBJ1-2 TRBV21-1 . . TGTGCCAGCAGCAAGGGGGACAGGGGTCATGGCTACACCTTC CASSKGDRGHGYTF
TRBJ2-7 TRBV5-1 . . TGCGCCAGCAGGGACGGGAGCTACGAGCAGTACTTC CASRDGSYEQYF
TRBJ1-2 TRBV14 . . TGTGCCAGCAGCCATCAGGGGTTAGCTAACTATGGCTACACCTTC CASSHQGLANYGYTF
TRBJ2-2 TRBV24-1 . TRBD2 TGTGCCACCAGCTCGACTAGCGGGGTGGGCACCGGGGAGCTGTTTTTT CATSSTSGVGTGELFF
TRBJ1-1 TRBV19 . TRBD1 TGTGCCAGTAGTAAGGACAGGATAACCATTAACGCTTTCTTT CASSKDRITINAFF
TRBJ1-1 TRBV2 . TRBD1 TGTGCCAGACAGGGGGCCCAGGGGTCTGAAGCTTTCTTT CARQGAQGSEAFF
TRBJ2-3 TRBV9 . TRBD2 TGTGCCAGCAGCGTCCCACTAGCGGGGGGGCAGACAGATACGCAGTATTTT CASSVPLAGGQTDTQYF
TRBJ2-3 TRBV6-5 . TRBD2 TGTGCCAGCAGTTACTCTAGCGGGACGACTTATACGCAGTATTTT CASSYSSGTTYTQYF
TRBJ2-7 TRBV4-3 . TRBD2 TGCGCCAGCAGCCAAGCCACTATCGGGGGCGGGAGGCGGACCTACGAGCAGTACTTC CASSQATIGGGRRTYEQYF
TRBJ2-3 TRBV7-7 . . TGTGCCAGCAGCTTAGTTGTGGAGCAAGGCACAGATACGCAGTATTTT CASSLVVEQGTDTQYF
TRBJ2-1 TRBV6-2/TRBV6-3 . . TGTGCCAGCAGTTACTCGAGAGGGCCCCACAATGAGCAGTTCTTC CASSYSRGPHNEQFF
TRBJ2-7 TRBV7-2 . TRBD1 TGTGCCAGCAGCCCAGGACAGGGTCGCGAGCAGTACTTC CASSPGQGREQYF
TRBJ2-5 TRBV6-5 . . TGTGCCAGCACGTCGTCCCCCGGGTTCGGGGAGACCCAGTACTTC CASTSSPGFGETQYF
TRBJ1-1 TRBV9 . . TGTGCCAGCAGCCAACAGGGACAGAACACTGAAGCTTTCTTT CASSQQGQNTEAFF
TRBJ1-4 TRBV7-9 . TRBD1 TGTGCCAGCAGCATCACAGGGGATGGTAATGAAAAACTGTTTTTT CASSITGDGNEKLFF